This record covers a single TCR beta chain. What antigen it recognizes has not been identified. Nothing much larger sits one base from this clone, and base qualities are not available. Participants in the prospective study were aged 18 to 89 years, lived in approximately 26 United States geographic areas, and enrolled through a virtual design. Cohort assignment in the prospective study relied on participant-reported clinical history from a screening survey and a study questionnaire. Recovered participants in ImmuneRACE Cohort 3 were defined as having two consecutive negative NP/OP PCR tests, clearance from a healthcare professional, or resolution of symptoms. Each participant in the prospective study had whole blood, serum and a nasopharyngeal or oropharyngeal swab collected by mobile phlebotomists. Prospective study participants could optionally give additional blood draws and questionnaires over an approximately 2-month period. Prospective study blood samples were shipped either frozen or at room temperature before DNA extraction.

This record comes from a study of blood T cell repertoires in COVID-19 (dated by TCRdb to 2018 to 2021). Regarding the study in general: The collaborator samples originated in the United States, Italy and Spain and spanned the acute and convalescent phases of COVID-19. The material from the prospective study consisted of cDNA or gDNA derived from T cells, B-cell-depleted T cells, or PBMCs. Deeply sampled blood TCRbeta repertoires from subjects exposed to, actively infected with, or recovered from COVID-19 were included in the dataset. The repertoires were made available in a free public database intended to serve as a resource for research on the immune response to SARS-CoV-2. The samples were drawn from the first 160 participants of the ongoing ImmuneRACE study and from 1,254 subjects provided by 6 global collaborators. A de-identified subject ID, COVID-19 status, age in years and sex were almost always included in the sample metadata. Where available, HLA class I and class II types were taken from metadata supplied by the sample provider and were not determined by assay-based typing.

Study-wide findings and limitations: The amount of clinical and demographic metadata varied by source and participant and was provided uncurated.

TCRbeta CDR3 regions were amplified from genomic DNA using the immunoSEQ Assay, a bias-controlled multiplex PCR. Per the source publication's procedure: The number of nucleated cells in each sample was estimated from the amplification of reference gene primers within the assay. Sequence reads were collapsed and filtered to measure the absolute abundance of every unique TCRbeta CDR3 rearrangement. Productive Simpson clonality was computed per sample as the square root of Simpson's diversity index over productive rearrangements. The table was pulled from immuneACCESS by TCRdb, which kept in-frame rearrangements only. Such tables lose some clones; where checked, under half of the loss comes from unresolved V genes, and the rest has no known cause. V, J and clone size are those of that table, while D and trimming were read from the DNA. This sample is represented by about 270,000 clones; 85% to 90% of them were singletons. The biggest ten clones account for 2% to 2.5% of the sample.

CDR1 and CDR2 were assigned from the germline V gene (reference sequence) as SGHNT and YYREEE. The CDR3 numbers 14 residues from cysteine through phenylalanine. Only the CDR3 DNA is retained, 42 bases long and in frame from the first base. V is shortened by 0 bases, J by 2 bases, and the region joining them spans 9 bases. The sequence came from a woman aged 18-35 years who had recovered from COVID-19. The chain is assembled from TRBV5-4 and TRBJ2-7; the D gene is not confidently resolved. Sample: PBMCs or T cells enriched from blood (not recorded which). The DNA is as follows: TGTGCCAGCAGCTTGGACGGGTCCACCTACGAGCAGTACTTC. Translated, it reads CASSLDGSTYEQYF.